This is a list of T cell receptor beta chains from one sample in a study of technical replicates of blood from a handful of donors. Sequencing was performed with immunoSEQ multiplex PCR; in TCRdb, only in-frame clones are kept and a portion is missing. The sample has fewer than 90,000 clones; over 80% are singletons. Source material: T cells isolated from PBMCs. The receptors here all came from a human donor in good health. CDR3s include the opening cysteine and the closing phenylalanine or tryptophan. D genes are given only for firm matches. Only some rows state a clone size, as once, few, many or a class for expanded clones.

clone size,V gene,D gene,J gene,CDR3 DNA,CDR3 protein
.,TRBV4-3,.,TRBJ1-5,TGCGCCAGCAGCCAAGGCGGAAATCAGCCCCAGCATTTT,CASSQGGNQPQHF
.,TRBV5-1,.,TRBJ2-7,TGCGCCAGCAGCTTGGGCGACAGCTCCTACGAGCAGTACTTC,CASSLGDSSYEQYF
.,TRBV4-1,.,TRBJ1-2,TGCGCCAGCAGCCTCGACCTGGGAGGCGGAGGCTACACCTTC,CASSLDLGGGGYTF
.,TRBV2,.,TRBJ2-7,TGTGCCAGCAGTGAAGCGCTTCGAGGCGAGCAGTACTTC,CASSEALRGEQYF
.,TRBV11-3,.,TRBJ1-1,TGTGCCAGCAGCGTGGGACGGGGGGGTGGAGCTTTCTTT,CASSVGRGGGAFF
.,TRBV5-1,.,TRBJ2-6,TGCGCCAGCAGCTTGGACCGGGCTGGGGCCAACGTCCTGACTTTC,CASSLDRAGANVLTF
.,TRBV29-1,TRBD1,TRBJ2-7,TGCAGCGTCAAGATACAGGGGTCCGAGCAGTACTTC,CSVKIQGSEQYF
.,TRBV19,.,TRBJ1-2,TGTGCCAGTAAACCCGTGAGTTCCAACTATGGCTACACCTTC,CASKPVSSNYGYTF
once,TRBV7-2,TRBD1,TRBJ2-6,TGTGCCAGCAGTGTCTCCGGGACAGCTTATACTGGGGCCAACGTCCTGACTTTC,CASSVSGTAYTGANVLTF
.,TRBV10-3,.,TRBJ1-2,TGTGCCATCAGTGACGATTCCAGGGTACGTGGCTACACCTTC,CAISDDSRVRGYTF
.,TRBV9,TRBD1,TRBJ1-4,TGTGCCAGCAGCGGACAGGGCCTAAAAGAAAAACTGTTTTTT,CASSGQGLKEKLFF
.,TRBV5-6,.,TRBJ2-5,TGTGCCAGCAGCTTGGCCGGTTCGGGGAGTACGTGGACCCAGTACTTC,CASSLAGSGSTWTQYF
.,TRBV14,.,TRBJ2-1,TGTGCCAGCAGCCCATCCTACAATGAGCAGTTCTTC,CASSPSYNEQFF
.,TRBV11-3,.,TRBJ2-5,TGTGCCAGCAGCTTAGGAGTTGGGGGCCGCGAGACCCAGTACTTC,CASSLGVGGRETQYF
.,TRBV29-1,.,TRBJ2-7,TGCAGCGCTGGAGGTGGTAACTCCTACGAGCAGTACTTC,CSAGGGNSYEQYF
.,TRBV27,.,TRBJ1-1,TGTGCCAGCAGTTTAGGTTATTACATGAACACTGAAGCTTTCTTT,CASSLGYYMNTEAFF
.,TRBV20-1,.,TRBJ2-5,TGCAGTGCTAGACTAGCTGAGACCCAGTACTTC,CSARLAETQYF
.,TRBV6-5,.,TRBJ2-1,TGTGCCAGCAGTGCTACCGACTCTAACAATGAGCAGTTCTTC,CASSATDSNNEQFF
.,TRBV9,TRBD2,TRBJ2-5,TGTGCCAGCAGCGTAGCCCTAGCGGGAGCGGAGACCCAGTACTTC,CASSVALAGAETQYF
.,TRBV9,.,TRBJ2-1,TGTGCCAGCACAGCCGGACTAAACAATGAGCAGTTCTTC,CASTAGLNNEQFF
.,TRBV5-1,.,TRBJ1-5,TGCGCCAGCAGCTTGGAGGTCAGGGTGGTTCAGCCCCAGCATTTT,CASSLEVRVVQPQHF
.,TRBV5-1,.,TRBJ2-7,TGCGCCAGCAGCTTGGACGCGGGCTCCCTCGGGGAGCAGTACTTC,CASSLDAGSLGEQYF
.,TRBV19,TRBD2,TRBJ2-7,TGTGCCAGTAGTAGCGGGGAGGGGAACTACGAGCAGTACTTC,CASSSGEGNYEQYF
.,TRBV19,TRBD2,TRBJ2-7,TGTGCCAGTAGTGCCGGACTAGCGGGAGTTGGGTCCTACGAGCAGTACTTC,CASSAGLAGVGSYEQYF
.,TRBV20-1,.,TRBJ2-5,TGCAGCGTAAGCAGGGGAGAGACCCAGTACTTC,CSVSRGETQYF
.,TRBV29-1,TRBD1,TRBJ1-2,TGCAGCGTTGAGCATACAGGGGGCGGCTTTGGCTACACCTTC,CSVEHTGGGFGYTF
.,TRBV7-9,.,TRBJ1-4,TGTGCCAGCAGCTTTTTACAGGGCAATGAAAAACTGTTTTTT,CASSFLQGNEKLFF
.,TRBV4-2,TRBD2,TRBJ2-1,TGTGCCAGCAGCCCCCACGGCGAGACTAGCGGGCCTCAATCCTACAATGAGCAGTTCTTC,CASSPHGETSGPQSYNEQFF
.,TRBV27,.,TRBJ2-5,TGTGCCAGCAGTTTATTGTCTCGGACAGCCAAAGAGACCCAGTACTTC,CASSLLSRTAKETQYF
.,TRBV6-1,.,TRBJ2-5,TGTGCCAGCAGTCTGCGATTAGAGACCCAGTACTTC,CASSLRLETQYF
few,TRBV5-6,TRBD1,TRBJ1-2,TGTGCCAGCAGTCTTCCGGGACAGGGTCGTGGCTACACCTTC,CASSLPGQGRGYTF
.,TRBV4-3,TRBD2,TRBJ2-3,TGCGCCAGCAGCCAAATAGCGGGAGGCCCAGATACGCAGTATTTT,CASSQIAGGPDTQYF
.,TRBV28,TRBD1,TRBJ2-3,TGTGCCAGCAGTGACAGGGGGCGCCCACAATCTTTT,CASSDRGRPQSF
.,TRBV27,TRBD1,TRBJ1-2,TGTGCCAGCAGTTTAGGGACAGGGGGCTATGGCTACACCTTC,CASSLGTGGYGYTF
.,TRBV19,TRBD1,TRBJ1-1,TGTGCCAGTAGCCTGGACAGGGGGCATGCTGAAGCTTTCTTT,CASSLDRGHAEAFF
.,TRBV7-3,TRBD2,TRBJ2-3,TGTGCCAGCAGCCCCTTTGGACTAGCGGACACAGATACGCAGTATTTT,CASSPFGLADTDTQYF
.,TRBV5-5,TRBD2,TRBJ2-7,TGTGCCAGCAGTCTAGCGGGAGGCGCTCTTTCCTCCTACGAGCAGTACTTC,CASSLAGGALSSYEQYF
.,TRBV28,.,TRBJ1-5,TGTGCCAGCAAGACAGTGTATAGCAATCAGCCCCAGCATTTT,CASKTVYSNQPQHF
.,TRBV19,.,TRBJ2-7,TGTGCCAGTACCCAAGGGGTCTCCTACGAGCAGTACTTC,CASTQGVSYEQYF